Presented here are 8 T cell receptor beta chains from one specimen sequenced in a study of cytomegalovirus exposure and HLA in healthy donors. PCR involved 60 Vbeta and 13 Jbeta primers. Measured with immunoSEQ multiplex PCR; TCRdb has only the in-frame clones, and not every one. Of approximately 190,000 clones listed, over 80% were seen once; the top ten hold over 5.5%. Sequencing was done on a sample of PBMCs. The receptors were sampled from a middle-aged man in good health and CMV-seropositive.

The J gene is TRBJ2-2, the V gene TRBV29-1; 8 bases line up with TRBD1. Per the germline V gene, CDR1 is SQVTM and CDR2 is ANQGSEA. This CDR3 has 15 residues. The CDR3 sequence: CSVSPGQANTGELFF. The CDR3 coding sequence is TGCAGTGTCTCCCCGGGACAGGCGAACACCGGGGAGCTGTTTTTT.

The gene calls are TRBV7-2 and TRBJ2-1; 12 nucleotides match TRBD2. Germline assignment: CDR1 SGHTA and CDR2 FQGNSA. Germline trimming cut 1 base from V and 8 bases from J; bases unmatched to any gene: 6. The CDR3 totals 16 residues. The CDR3 DNA sequence: TGTGCCAGCAGCTTAGGTCTAGCGGGGGGGCTCGATGAGCAGTTCTTC. Amino acids: CASSLGLAGGLDEQFF. Supplemented by reference TRBV7-2 and TRBJ2-1, the full variable domain reads GAGVSQSPSNKVTEKGKDVELRCDPISGHTALYWYRQSLGQGLEFLIYFQGNSAPDKSGLPSDRFSAERTGGSVSTLTIQRTQQEDSAVYLCASSLGLAGGLDEQFFGPGTRLTVL.

The chain carries TRBV21-1 and TRBJ2-5; the DNA was not compared with TRBD2, the D call given in the table. TRBV21-1 represents a pseudogene. CDR3 length: 16 residues. The CDR3 coding sequence is TGTGCCAGCAGCAAACCCCGGGGGGGCAGCCAAGAGACCCAGTACTTC. Translation gives CASSKPRGGSQETQYF.

This clone was recorded only once. The chain joins TRBV28 to TRBJ2-7; 11 bases agree with TRBD2. Germline V gene sequence: CDR1 MDHEN, CDR2 SYDVKM. The CDR3 sequence is 15 residues long. V shed 6 bases and J 11 bases; nucleotides not matched to a gene: 15. DNA of the CDR3: TGTGCCAGCAGAGGGGACTCAGCGGGACTAGCGGCGGAGTACTTC. As protein: CASRGDSAGLAAEYF.

The chain recombines TRBV7-9 with TRBJ1-5; tentatively, D is TRBD1 (6 bases). The CDR3 spans 16 residues. Trimming removed 5 bases at V and 0 bases at J, with 14 bases between. Germline-derived CDR1 and CDR2 are SEHNR and FQNEAQ (reference sequence). The CDR3 DNA reads as TGTGCCAGCAGCCCCTCCGGGACAAATAGCAATCAGCCCCAGCATTTT. Protein: CASSPSGTNSNQPQHF.

Worth noting for this clone: At one end, the junction sequence differs from germline, possibly due to a read error. The gene calls are TRBV28 and TRBJ2-6, with D perhaps TRBD2 (5 bases). Per the germline V gene, CDR1 is MDHEN and CDR2 is SYDVKM. The CDR3 is 17 residues long. The CDR3 spells CASSLMGPSSGANVLTF. The CDR3 nucleotides are TGTGCCAGCAGTTTGATGGGCCCTAGCTCTGGAGCCAACGTCCTGACTTTC.

This clone was seen only once. This rearrangement joins TRBV5-1 to TRBJ2-1; 7 nucleotides agree with TRBD2. The germline CDR1 and CDR2 sequences are SGHRS and YFSETQ. The V gene end was trimmed by 0 bases and the J gene end by 7 bases; junction bases not matched to a gene: 7. The CDR3 has 15 residues. The chain's CDR3 is CASSLVGQGGNEQFF. The DNA of the CDR3 is TGCGCCAGCAGCTTGGTTGGGCAGGGAGGGAATGAGCAGTTCTTC.

The chain recombines TRBV19 with TRBJ2-7, with 8 positions matching TRBD1. CDR3 length: 14 amino acids. V gave up 6 bases and J gave up 3 bases; unmatched junction bases: 7. Germline CDR1 LNHDA, CDR2 SQIVND (reference sequence). CDR3 coding DNA: TGTGCCAGTAGCCCGGGACAGGTAATCTACGAGCAGTACTTC. The encoded protein is CASSPGQVIYEQYF. Based on the CDR3 plus reference TRBV19 and TRBJ2-7, the full variable domain is DGGITQSPKYLFRKEGQNVTLSCEQNLNHDAMYWYRQDPGQGLRLIYYSQIVNDFQKGDIAEGYSVSREKKESFPLTVTSAQKNPTAFYLCASSPGQVIYEQYFGPGTRLTVT.